The rows below give T cell receptor beta chains drawn from one sample of a study of OX40 agonist ivuxolimab in advanced cancers. Produced via immunoSEQ multiplex PCR; TCRdb's table is partial and in-frame only. Of 60,000 to 75,000 clones in the sample, about 90% were seen once. This sample comprised CD4+ or CD8+ T cells sorted from blood, obtained in a trial of the OX40 agonist ivuxolimab. These receptors were taken from an adult with an advanced solid tumor such as melanoma, head and neck, liver or kidney cancer. CDR3s include the opening cysteine and the closing phenylalanine or tryptophan. Fields, in order: J gene, clone size, D gene, V gene, CDR3 DNA, CDR3 protein. D genes are given only for firm matches. Clone size appears in some rows only: once, few, many, or a class for an expanded clone.

>TRBJ1-5|NA|NA|TRBV28
TGTGCCAGCAGTTTACTCGAGTACAATCAGCCCCAGCATTTT
CASSLLEYNQPQHF
>TRBJ2-2|NA|TRBD2|TRBV7-9
TGTGCCAGCAGCTCAACCCGGGGGGGGATAACCGGGGAGCTGTTTTTT
CASSSTRGGITGELFF
>TRBJ1-4|NA|NA|TRBV15
TGTGCCACCAGCAAGGAGAATGAAAAACTGTTTTTT
CATSKENEKLFF
>TRBJ1-4|NA|NA|TRBV5-1
TGCGCCAGCAGCTTAAGGGGGGGCCTCCCTAATGAAAAACTGTTTTTT
CASSLRGGLPNEKLFF
>TRBJ2-3|NA|NA|TRBV18
TGTGCCAGCTCACCGGAGTTAAACTCGGATACGCAGTATTTT
CASSPELNSDTQYF
>TRBJ2-5|NA|NA|TRBV10-3
TGTGCCATCAGCGCTTCGGGACCCCAAGAGACCCAGTACTTC
CAISASGPQETQYF
>TRBJ2-7|NA|NA|TRBV16
TGTGCCAGCAGCCATCCGGGGCAGGGGCGGCCCTACGAGCAGTACTTC
CASSHPGQGRPYEQYF
>TRBJ2-7|NA|TRBD1|TRBV9
TGTGCCAGCAGCATCCGTGCAGGGGACAGCCCCTACGAGCAGTACTTC
CASSIRAGDSPYEQYF
>TRBJ2-1|NA|NA|TRBV4-3
TGCGCCAGCAGCCAAGATTACAATGAGCAGTTCTTC
CASSQDYNEQFF
>TRBJ1-2|NA|NA|TRBV10-3
TGTGCCATCAGTGAGTCGAAGGACAGCCTCTATGGCTACACCTTC
CAISESKDSLYGYTF
>TRBJ2-2|NA|NA|TRBV6-5
TGTGCCAGCAGTTACGGCTCCCATCCCGGGGAGCTGTTTTTT
CASSYGSHPGELFF
>TRBJ2-3|NA|TRBD2|TRBV9
TGTGCCAGCAGCGATCCTAATACTAGCGCTAGCACAGATACGCAGTATTTT
CASSDPNTSASTDTQYF
>TRBJ1-1|NA|NA|TRBV27
TGTGCCAGCAGTTTATCCTCGACAGGCTCGAACACTGAAGCTTTCTTT
CASSLSSTGSNTEAFF
>TRBJ2-1|NA|TRBD2|TRBV27
TGTGCCAGCAGTTTATTTCCAGCGGGGGAAACCTACAATGAGCAGTTCTTC
CASSLFPAGETYNEQFF
>TRBJ2-2|NA|TRBD1|TRBV4-2
TGTGCCAGCAGCCAAGACGGACAGGGCACCGGGGAGCTGTTTTTT
CASSQDGQGTGELFF
>TRBJ1-2|NA|NA|TRBV28
TGTGCCAGCAGTTTATCTTTGGAAAGATTACTTTCCAGCTATGGCTACACCTTC
CASSLSLERLLSSYGYTF
>TRBJ2-1|once|NA|TRBV19
TGTGCCAGTAGTATAGGCCACAATGAGCAGTTCTTC
CASSIGHNEQFF
>TRBJ1-1|NA|NA|TRBV29-1
TGCAGCGTTGGTGGGGGGGGCCTCAACACTGAAGCTTTCTTT
CSVGGGGLNTEAFF
>TRBJ2-1|once|TRBD2|TRBV28
TGTGCCAGCAGTTACCCCGGCCCGACTAGCGGGAGATACAATGAGCAGTTCTTC
CASSYPGPTSGRYNEQFF
>TRBJ1-6|NA|NA|TRBV4-1
TGCGCCAGCAGCCAAGTTCAGGGGCCGGGTTCACCCCTCCACTTT
CASSQVQGPGSPLHF
>TRBJ2-2|NA|TRBD2|TRBV19
TGTGCCAGTAGTATAGATGGGACTAGCGGGAGCAAAACCGGGGAGCTGTTTTTT
CASSIDGTSGSKTGELFF
>TRBJ2-5|NA|TRBD2|TRBV19
TGTGCCAGTAGTATAAAACTAGCGGGGCGATACCAAGAGACCCAGTACTTC
CASSIKLAGRYQETQYF
>TRBJ1-1|NA|NA|TRBV7-9
TGTGCCAGCACCCAGGGAGTCACTGAAGCTTTCTTT
CASTQGVTEAFF
>TRBJ1-5|NA|TRBD1|TRBV19
TGTGCCAGTAGTATCTGGACAGGTAATCAGCCCCAGCATTTT
CASSIWTGNQPQHF
>TRBJ2-1|NA|NA|TRBV6-5
TGTGCCAGCAGTTCGCGGTTGGGGGGGCCCTACAATGAGCAGTTCTTC
CASSSRLGGPYNEQFF
>TRBJ2-5|NA|NA|TRBV28
TGTGCCAGCAGCCCTCCACTCAGGGAGACCCAGTACTTC
CASSPPLRETQYF
>TRBJ1-1|NA|NA|TRBV27
TGTGCCAGCAGTACGACAGCGCTAAACCAAGAAGCTTTCTTT
CASSTTALNQEAFF
>TRBJ2-7|once|TRBD2|TRBV6-5
TGTGCCAGCGGTTTAGCGGGAAGTAACGAGCAGTACTTC
CASGLAGSNEQYF
>TRBJ1-1|NA|NA|TRBV27
TGTGCCAGCAGCCCAACAGGGCAGTGGACTGAAGCTTTCTTT
CASSPTGQWTEAFF
>TRBJ2-7|NA|NA|TRBV25-1
TGTGCCAGCAGTGAAGTCCACGAGCAGTACTTC
CASSEVHEQYF
>TRBJ2-7|NA|TRBD2|TRBV15
TGTGCCACCAGCCTAGCGGGAGGGAGCTACGAGCAGTACTTC
CATSLAGGSYEQYF
>TRBJ2-3|NA|NA|TRBV5-4
TGTGCCAGCAGTCGGGGCCTAGGGGGAGATACGCAGTATTTT
CASSRGLGGDTQYF
>TRBJ1-4|NA|NA|TRBV4-1
TGCGCCAGCAGCCCTGCAAGGGGGGTCGAACTGTTTTTT
CASSPARGVELFF
>TRBJ2-1|once|NA|TRBV9
TGTGCCAGCAGCGCACCCATTACAGGTCTGGATTCCTACAATGAGCAGTTCTTC
CASSAPITGLDSYNEQFF
>TRBJ1-2|NA|TRBD1|TRBV5-1
TGCGCCAGCAGCTCAGGACAGGGGACCTATGGCTACACCTTC
CASSSGQGTYGYTF
>TRBJ1-1|NA|NA|TRBV6-5
TGTGCCAGCAGTTACGGAGGGGAAGCTTTCTTT
CASSYGGEAFF
>TRBJ2-7|NA|NA|TRBV4-3
TGCGCCAGCAGCCAAGAAGCGCCAAATTCCTACGAGCAGTACTTC
CASSQEAPNSYEQYF
>TRBJ2-2|NA|NA|TRBV4-1
TGCGCCAGCAGCCAAGAGCGGTACACCGGGGAGCTGTTTTTT
CASSQERYTGELFF
>TRBJ2-2|NA|TRBD1|TRBV6-5
TGTGCCAGCAGTTACTACAGGGGGGACACCGGGGAGCTGTTTTTT
CASSYYRGDTGELFF
>TRBJ2-1|NA|TRBD1|TRBV4-1
TGCGCCAGCAGCCAACACAGGGGGCCTTCCTACAATGAGCAGTTCTTC
CASSQHRGPSYNEQFF
>TRBJ2-2|NA|NA|TRBV11-2
TGTGCCAGCAGCTTAGCCGGGGAGCTGTTTTTT
CASSLAGELFF
>TRBJ1-2|NA|NA|TRBV14
TGTGCCAGCAGCCAAGAGCAGGGGAGCAACTATGGCTACACCTTC
CASSQEQGSNYGYTF
>TRBJ2-7|NA|NA|TRBV27
TGTGCCAGCAGTTTGGGTGGAGTTTCCGAGCAGTACTTC
CASSLGGVSEQYF
>TRBJ2-2|NA|NA|TRBV5-5
TGTGCCAGCACAAACCGGGGTGCCGCCGGGGAGCTGTTTTTT
CASTNRGAAGELFF
>TRBJ2-1|NA|NA|TRBV7-3
TGTGCCAGCAGCTTCTCAGAGTGGAATGAGCAGTTCTTC
CASSFSEWNEQFF
>TRBJ1-2|NA|NA|TRBV29-1
TGCAGCGTTGAAGATGCCGTCGAGGACGGAGGTTGGGGCTACACCTTC
CSVEDAVEDGGWGYTF
>TRBJ1-2|NA|NA|TRBV5-6
TGTGCCAGCAGCTTGGTAGGGGCCAGTTCCTATGGCTACACCTTC
CASSLVGASSYGYTF
>TRBJ2-1|NA|TRBD2|TRBV9
TGTGCCAGCAGCGTAGCAGTAGCGGGATTAAGGAATGAGCAGTTCTTC
CASSVAVAGLRNEQFF
>TRBJ2-1|NA|NA|TRBV6-6
TGTGCCAGCAGTTACTCTCACAGGGAAAATGAGCAGTTCTTC
CASSYSHRENEQFF
>TRBJ2-5|NA|NA|TRBV25-1
TGTGCCAGCAATGGAGAGACCCAGTACTTC
CASNGETQYF
>TRBJ2-5|NA|NA|TRBV28
TGTGCCAGCAGGACCAGAGTGGGGGCCTCCCAGGAGACCCAGTACTTC
CASRTRVGASQETQYF
>TRBJ2-1|NA|TRBD1|TRBV28
TGTGCCAGCAGCGGGACAGGGGACAATGAGCAGTTCTTC
CASSGTGDNEQFF